Below are 13 T cell receptor beta chains sequenced from a single sample in a study of molecular identifiers for immune sequencing clone quantification. TCRdb re-analysed the PCR reads in MiXCR, keeping a single row per CDR3 protein. Altogether 460,000 or so distinct CDR3 sequences are present, 20% to 25% being singletons, with the ten largest covering about 0.8%. Input material: naive CD8+ T cells from blood, with Jurkat cell RNA spiked in. Noted subset: FACS-sorted CD8+CD4-CCR7+CD45RA+ naive T cells. The receptors come from a human donor in good health. Some libraries in this study had Jurkat cell RNA spiked in.

CDR3 residues: CASSYSWRGDYEQYF. CDR3 bases: TGTGCCAGCAGTTACTCTTGGCGGGGGGATTACGAGCAGTACTTC. The genes are TRBV6-2 or TRBV6-3 and TRBJ2-7; TRBD2 aligns across 8 bases. The CDR3 totals 15 residues. V was clipped by 0 bases and J by 4 bases; unmatched bases: 5. Germline CDR1 reads MNHEY; CDR2 reads SVGEGT.

The chain links TRBV7-9 to TRBJ2-1; 9 bases agree with TRBD2. The V gene end was trimmed by 2 bases and the J gene end by 8 bases; junction bases not matched to a gene: 7. This CDR3 region has 15 residues. Germline CDR1 SEHNR, CDR2 FQNEAQ (reference sequence). The CDR3 here is CASSLKGTSIHEQFF. The CDR3 nucleotides are TGTGCCAGCAGCTTAAAAGGGACTAGCATCCATGAGCAGTTCTTC.

This clonotype came up a few times. The chain has TRBV7-2 and TRBJ2-7; TRBD2 might be the D (5 bases). The V gene's germline CDR1 is SGHTA and CDR2 FQGNSA. The V end was cut by 3 bases, the J end by 6 bases, with 15 bases between. The CDR3 totals 14 residues. This chain's CDR3 is CASSFVLVEGEQYF. Written as DNA, the CDR3 is TGTGCCAGCAGCTTTGTACTCGTTGAGGGCGAGCAGTACTTC.

This clonotype was detected many times. The chain employs TRBV20-1 and TRBJ1-1; no clear D gene. CDR3 size: 14 residues. Per germline, CDR1 DFQATT and CDR2 SNEGSKA (reference sequence). V was shortened by 0 bases and J by 2 bases, with 10 bases between the two germline ends. CDR3 sequence: CSARDQDRNTEAFF. The CDR3 nucleotides read TGCAGTGCTAGAGATCAGGACCGAAACACTGAAGCTTTCTTT.

This clonotype was counted a few times. The chain couples TRBV6-2 or TRBV6-3 to TRBJ2-2, with D perhaps matching TRBD2 (5 bases). The CDR3 spans 15 residues. V lost 4 bases and J lost 3, with 12 bases in between. CDR1 is MNHEY, CDR2 SVGEGT, per germline. CDR3 in DNA: TGTGCCAGCAGTTCCCTCGACTATTACACCGGGGAGCTGTTTTTT. Translating it yields CASSSLDYYTGELFF.

This clonotype occurred a few times. This chain uses TRBV7-6 with TRBJ1-5; unclear D gene. This CDR3 is built from 15 residues. The germline gives CDR1 SGHVS, CDR2 FNYEAQ. V gave up 4 bases and J gave up 5 bases, with 15 bases separating them. The CDR3 DNA follows: TGTGCCAGCAGCTCAGACGATGGAGAGTATCAGCCCCAGCATTTT. Protein: CASSSDDGEYQPQHF. The full variable domain, in which reference TRBV7-6 and TRBJ1-5 provide the parts outside the CDR3, is GAGVSQSPRYKVTKRGQDVALRCDPISGHVSLYWYRQALGQGPEFLTYFNYEAQQDKSGLPNDRFSAERPEGSISTLTIQRTEQRDSAMYRCASSSDDGEYQPQHFGDGTRLSIL.

With regard to this clonotype: A much more abundant neighbour one base away suggests this may be a read error. The CDR3 here is CASSIRLAGAGYNERFF. The CDR3 DNA reads as TGTGCCAGCAGCATTCGACTAGCGGGAGCAGGGTACAATGAGCGGTTCTTC. The gene calls are TRBV7-2 and TRBJ2-1; 12 nucleotides line up with TRBD2. This CDR3 is 17 amino acids long. Germline V lookup: CDR1 SGHTA, CDR2 FQGNSA.

The rearrangement uses TRBV29-1 and TRBJ2-1; TRBD2 aligns across 7 bases. CDR1 SQVTM and CDR2 ANQGSEA come from the germline V gene. This CDR3 region has 18 residues. Germline trimming cut 3 bases from V and 0 bases from J; bases unmatched to any gene: 14. The CDR3 spells CSVEFWRAGLSSYNEQFF. CDR3 nucleotide sequence: TGCAGCGTTGAGTTTTGGAGAGCGGGGCTCAGCTCCTACAATGAGCAGTTCTTC.

As to this clonotype: A read error may be the cause here, since a much bigger clone is one base away. The V call is TRBV19, the J call TRBJ2-3, with 12 bases that match TRBD2. The ends lost 8 bases at V and 4 bases at J; junction bases unmatched: 13. The germline V gene has CDR1 LNHDA and CDR2 SQIVND (reference sequence). The CDR3 loop spans 17 amino acids. CDR3 sequence: CASGLLTASGRADTQYF. CDR3 in DNA: TGTGCCAGTGGCCTCCTGACTGCTAGCGGGAGGGCAGATACGCAGTATTTT.

In the case of this clonotype: With a much larger clone just one base away, this may be a read error. This chain joins TRBV6-2 or TRBV6-3 and TRBJ2-7; maybe TRBD2 (7 bases). Trimming shortened V by 4 bases and J by 2 bases, and 9 bases separated the two germline ends. Germline CDR1 MNHEY, CDR2 SVGEGT. CDR3 length: 13 residues. CDR3 nucleotides: TGTGCCAGCAGTTGGGGGGGCACCTACGAGCAGTACTTC. This gives the protein CASSWGGTYEQYF.

In its sample, this clonotype was seen a few times. This chain links TRBV18 with TRBJ2-3, with D possibly being TRBD1 (5 bases). V shed 0 bases and J shed 8 bases, with 15 bases lying between them. Germline V gene lookup returns CDR1 KGHSH and CDR2 LQKENI. CDR3 length: 15 amino acids. Here the CDR3 reads CASSPPDIVESTQYF. The DNA for the CDR3 is TGTGCCAGCTCACCACCGGACATTGTCGAAAGTACGCAGTATTTT.

Comments on this clonotype: Compared with germline, one end of the junction differs, possibly owing to a read error. The rearrangement uses TRBV30 and TRBJ1-2; the D is unclear. The CDR3 runs to 12 residues. CDR1 is GTSNPN, CDR2 SVGIG, per germline (reference sequence). CDR3 protein: CAWSVYNYGYAF. The DNA of the CDR3 is TGTGCCTGGAGTGTTTATAACTATGGCTACGCCTTC.

This clonotype came up many times. The genes are TRBV5-5 and TRBJ2-5; tentative D call: TRBD2 (6 bases). Germline V gene lookup returns CDR1 SGHKS and CDR2 YYEKEE (reference sequence). CDR3 size: 15 residues. V shed 5 bases and J shed 1 base, with 15 bases lying between them. CDR3 region: CASSYTGSSQETQYF. The CDR3 DNA reads TGTGCCAGCAGTTACACCGGGAGCTCCCAAGAGACCCAGTACTTC.